The 9 T cell receptor beta chains given below trace back to one sample, sequenced in a study of shared clonotypes between healthy human individuals. Repertoires were generated with immunoSEQ multiplex PCR, while TCRdb's copy carries only in-frame clones and drops some. The profile shows some 500,000 clones, 95% to 97% of them singletons. Sequenced material: naive CD4+ T cells sorted from blood. The sample's subset: CD45RA+ positively selected. All receptors come from a woman under 40 in good health.

J is TRBJ1-2 and V is TRBV6-5; 7 bases line up with TRBD1. V lost 2 bases, J lost 4 bases, and 4 bases stayed unmatched. Germline V lookup: CDR1 MNHEY, CDR2 SVGAGI. The CDR3 covers 14 residues. The chain's CDR3 is CASSYQGEIYGYTF. CDR3 DNA sequence: TGTGCCAGCAGTTACCAGGGGGAGATCTATGGCTACACCTTC.

This chain connects TRBV5-1 to TRBJ2-5; D is possibly TRBD1 (7 bases). Germline CDR1 reads SGHRS; CDR2 reads YFSETQ. The CDR3 is made up of 14 amino acids. With 7 bases removed from V and 1 base from J, the gap between germline ends came to 14 bases. The CDR3 DNA is TGCGCCAGCGCGGGACAGAGCATCCAAGAGACCCAGTACTTC. It encodes CASAGQSIQETQYF.

The chain combines TRBV28 with TRBJ2-1; TRBD2 agrees at 10 bases. Germline V gene sequence: CDR1 MDHEN, CDR2 SYDVKM. J gave up 12 bases and V 6 bases, and 5 bases lay outside the gene matches. The CDR3 spans 12 residues. The CDR3 DNA is TGTGCCAGCAGACCCCTAGCGGGAGCGCAGTTCTTC. As protein: CASRPLAGAQFF.

V and J are TRBV5-8 and TRBJ2-5; D is possibly TRBD2 (6 bases). CDR3 length: 15 residues. CDR1 is SGHTS, CDR2 YDEGEE, per germline. V lost 0 bases to trimming and J lost 2 bases, with 11 bases between them. The CDR3 DNA reads TGTGCCAGCAGCTTGGCGGGACTTTTACAAGAGACCCAGTACTTC. Residues: CASSLAGLLQETQYF.

The chain links TRBV29-1 to TRBJ2-5, with a possible D match to TRBD2 (6 bases). Looked up from germline, CDR1 is SQVTM and CDR2 is ANQGSEA. This CDR3 is built from 12 residues. V was shortened by 7 bases and J by 5 bases, with 14 bases between the two germline ends. CDR3: CSGGTTTETQYF. CDR3 nucleotide sequence: TGCAGCGGCGGGACGACGACGGAGACCCAGTACTTC.

This chain links TRBV7-2 with TRBJ2-1, with 9 bases fitting TRBD1. J was trimmed by 6 bases and V by 7 bases; bases with no gene match: 7. Per germline, CDR1 SGHTA and CDR2 FQGNSA. This CDR3 has 14 amino acids. CDR3 bases: TGTGCCAGCAAAACAGGGGGCGATGCCAATGAGCAGTTCTTC. Translation: CASKTGGDANEQFF.

In the case of this clone: The same CDR3 also results from other DNA sequences found in this sample. The chain combines TRBV28 with TRBJ2-7; D ambiguous. With 1 base removed from V and 3 bases from J, the gap between germline ends came to 4 bases. There are 12 residues in the CDR3. CDR1 and CDR2 from the germline V gene are MDHEN and SYDVKM. The CDR3 loop reads CASSLYGYEQYF. As DNA, the CDR3 is TGTGCCAGCAGTTTATATGGCTACGAGCAGTACTTC.

The rearrangement joins TRBV7-2 to TRBJ2-1, with D possibly being TRBD2 (7 bases). Deletions cut 0 bases from V and 4 bases from J, with 10 bases between. Germline V gene lookup returns CDR1 SGHTA and CDR2 FQGNSA. The CDR3 totals 15 residues. The CDR3 nucleotides read TGTGCCAGCAGCTTAGCCAGCGGGACATACAATGAGCAGTTCTTC. The encoded protein is CASSLASGTYNEQFF. Based on the CDR3 plus reference TRBV7-2 and TRBJ2-1, the full variable domain is GAGVSQSPSNKVTEKGKDVELRCDPISGHTALYWYRQSLGQGLEFLIYFQGNSAPDKSGLPSDRFSAERTGGSVSTLTIQRTQQEDSAVYLCASSLASGTYNEQFFGPGTRLTVL.

This clone was observed a single time. The chain recombines TRBV6-5 with TRBJ2-1; D gene uncertain. Germline V gene data show CDR1 as MNHEY and CDR2 as SVGAGI. The ends were cut back, 4 bases at V and 2 bases at J, with 12 bases in the middle. This CDR3 contains 15 residues. CDR3 in amino acids: CASSSLKGTYNEQFF. CDR3 in DNA: TGTGCCAGCAGTTCACTAAAAGGGACCTACAATGAGCAGTTCTTC.